The next 14 T cell receptor delta chains were all read from a single sample in a study of gamma-delta chains in newborns, infants, children (dated by TCRdb to the late 2010s). The listed sequencing device is Illumina MiSeq. Clonotypes were called again by TCRdb from the public reads via CATT, and duplicate nucleotide sequences were then merged into one entry. The sample contains about 1,600 delta-chain clones, about 8% of them found a single time. 15% to 20% of the sample is in the top ten clones. Sequenced: blood. The origin of the receptors is a child who was a newborn, infant or young child, either healthy, febrile or measles-vaccinated (not recorded which).

Turning to this clone: A read error likely explains why the TCRdb protein, taken from a much larger clone, differs from this DNA's translation at residue 7; the protein shown is translated from the DNA. CDR3 residues: CALGEPAGRDTRQMFF. The CDR3 coding sequence is TGTGCTCTTGGGGAACCCGCGGGCCGGGACACCCGACAGATGTTTTTC. The V gene is TRDV1, the J gene TRDJ3, with D unresolved. This CDR3 is built from 16 residues. The germline CDR1 and CDR2 sequences are TSWWSYY and QGS. V was clipped by 1 base and J by 5 bases, with 9 bases between them.

As to this clone: One base away lies a much larger clone, so this may be a sequencing read error. This sample includes further DNA sequences coding for the same CDR3. The V call is TRDV1, the J call TRDJ1, with 11 bases that match TRDD3. Germline CDR1 is TSWWSYY and CDR2 is QGS. Trimming removed 3 bases from V and 0 bases from J; junction bases left unmatched: 18. The CDR3 length is 21 residues. CDR3 bases: TGTGCTCTTGGGGATACAGTCCCAATGGGGGATACGCTGTTCTACACCGATAAACTCATCTTT. Amino acid sequence: CALGDTVPMGDTLFYTDKLIF.

This clone came up a few times. The protein given by TCRdb reflects a much larger clone and differs at residue 6 from this DNA's translation, likely from a read error; the protein shown is the DNA's translation. The rearrangement uses TRDV2 and TRDJ3, with 11 bases fitting TRDD3. Germline CDR1 GEAIGNYY, CDR2 EKD. V gave up 2 bases and J gave up 2 bases; unmatched junction bases: 4. The CDR3 sequence is 18 residues long. CDR3 protein: CACDKVLGDTWDTRQMFF. The CDR3 region has the DNA TGTGCCTGTGACAAAGTACTGGGGGATACCTGGGACACCCGACAGATGTTTTTC.

By sample fraction, this clone is medium-sized. This could be a read error, since a much larger clone is one nucleotide away. In the same sample, other DNA sequences code for this CDR3. The V gene is TRDV2, the J gene TRDJ1; TRDD3 aligns across 7 bases. Per the germline V gene, CDR1 is GEAIGNYY and CDR2 is EKD. The CDR3 totals 15 residues. CDR3: CACDTVGDSTDKLIF. In nucleotides, the CDR3 is TGCGCCTGTGACACCGTCGGGGATAGCACCGATAAACTCATCTTT.

Details on this clone: A far larger clone is one base from this, pointing to a likely read error. The identical CDR3 is also encoded by other nucleotide sequences in the sample. V usage is TRDV1 and J usage is TRDJ1; 7 nucleotides match TRDD3. The CDR3 contains 18 residues. Per the germline V gene, CDR1 is TSWWSYY and CDR2 is QGS. The CDR3 protein is CALGELSGGHWQRDKLIF. The DNA of the CDR3 is TGTGCTCTCGGGGAACTATCTGGGGGCCACTGGCAGCGCGATAAACTCATCTTT.

A word on this clone: The protein given by TCRdb reflects a much larger clone and differs at residue 9 from this DNA's translation, likely from a read error; the protein shown is the DNA's translation. J is TRDJ3 and V is TRDV2; 7 bases match TRDD3. CDR3 length equals 16 residues. Germline CDR1 is GEAIGNYY and CDR2 is EKD. The CDR3 coding sequence is TGTGCCTGTGACACTGGGGGACCCTGTGACACCCGACAGATGTTTTTC. This gives the protein CACDTGGPCDTRQMFF.

As for this clone: The protein recorded in TCRdb matches a much larger clone and deviates from this DNA's translation at residue 8, suggesting a read error; the protein here is obtained by translating the DNA. This chain links TRDV2 with TRDJ1, with D hard to call. Germline V CDR1 and CDR2: GEAIGNYY, EKD. Trimming shortened V by 3 bases and J by 0 bases, and 10 bases separated the two germline ends. The CDR3 is 14 residues long. The CDR3 here is CACDRTDHTDKLIF. The CDR3 nucleotides read TGTGCCTGTGACCGTACTGATCACACCGATAAACTCATCTTT.

Details on this clone: This may arise from a read error, as a much more abundant clone is one base away. This specimen includes other DNA sequences encoding the same CDR3. The chain joins TRDV1 to TRDJ1, with 10 bases aligning to TRDD3. Trimming removed 0 bases from V and 3 bases from J; junction bases left unmatched: 34. The CDR3 has 26 amino acids. Looked up from germline, CDR1 is TSWWSYY and CDR2 is QGS. CDR3 sequence reads: CALGELIISRAGMGDTQAPLADKLIF. CDR3 nucleotides: TGTGCTCTTGGGGAACTCATCATTTCCCGCGCCGGGATGGGGGATACCCAGGCTCCCCTGGCCGATAAACTCATCTTT.

Judged by abundance, this clone is large. Distinct nucleotide sequences in the sample also encode this CDR3. The J gene is TRDJ1, the V gene TRDV1; 13 bases line up with TRDD3. Trimming removed 0 bases from V and 0 bases from J; junction bases left unmatched: 22. CDR3 length: 24 amino acids. Germline CDR1 is TSWWSYY and CDR2 is QGS. CDR3 in amino acids: CALGELRRHPPRTGGYADTDKLIF. The CDR3 DNA follows: TGTGCTCTTGGGGAACTTCGCCGGCATCCTCCCCGTACTGGGGGATACGCGGACACCGATAAACTCATCTTT.

With regard to this clone: A clone one base away is much larger, so this may be a read error. The V gene is TRDV1, the J gene TRDJ1, with 10 bases matching TRDD3. The V gene's germline CDR1 is TSWWSYY and CDR2 QGS. Unmatched junction bases numbered 35, after V lost 1 base and J lost 3 bases. The CDR3 is made up of 26 amino acids. CDR3 bases: TGTGCTCTTGGGGAACCCATCATTTCCCGCGCCGGGATGGGGGATACCCAAGCTCCCCTGGCCGATAAACTCATCTTT. It specifies CALGEPIISRAGMGDTQAPLADKLIF.

In regard to this clone: A single base is all that separates this from a far larger clone, so a read error is likely. The same CDR3 can be traced to other DNA sequences in this sample. This chain connects TRDV1 to TRDJ3, with D perhaps TRDD2 (5 bases). Germline lookup yields CDR1 TSWWSYY and CDR2 QGS. V dropped 5 bases and J dropped 2 bases, with 16 bases sitting between them. The CDR3 has 18 residues. DNA of the CDR3: TGTGCTCTTGGGATCTCCTATGTACTAACCTGGGACACCCGACAGATGTTTTTC. Translating it yields CALGISYVLTWDTRQMFF.

This clone was counted between two and nine times. A much larger clonotype is one base distant, so this may be a read error. This same CDR3 is encoded by further DNA sequences in the sample. The genes are TRDV1 and TRDJ2; TRDD3 matches at 9 bases. Germline assignment: CDR1 TSWWSYY and CDR2 QGS. V gave up 6 bases and J gave up 8 bases; unmatched junction bases: 31. This CDR3 spans 22 amino acids. The CDR3 DNA reads TGTGCTCTTGGAGAATCCACTTCCTTCTTCCATTTCTGGGGGATGAGTAAGGCACAACTCTTCTTT. Protein: CALGESTSFFHFWGMSKAQLFF.

About this clone itself: This probably arose from a read error, given a far larger clone one base away. This sequence joins TRDV2 and TRDJ1; 8 nucleotides agree with TRDD3. The junction had 1 base not matched to a gene; V was cut back by 2 bases and J by 0 bases. This CDR3 is built from 14 residues. The germline CDR1 and CDR2 sequences are GEAIGNYY and EKD. CDR3 in amino acids: CACDRLGDTDKLIF. The CDR3 DNA is TGTGCCTGTGACAGACTGGGGGACACCGATAAACTCATCTTT.

Details on this clone: Translating this DNA gives a protein that differs at residue 12 from the TCRdb one, which belongs to a much larger clone; a read error is likely, and the protein shown is this translation. The rearrangement uses TRAV29/DV5 and TRDJ3; 7 bases fit TRDD3. Germline-derived CDR1 and CDR2 are NSMFDY and ISSIKDK. The CDR3 totals 19 residues. The CDR3 region has the DNA TGTGCAGCAAGCGGGGATTGGGGGACGGGCTCCCGGGACACCCGACAGATGTTTTTC. Its protein product is CAASGDWGTGSRDTRQMFF.